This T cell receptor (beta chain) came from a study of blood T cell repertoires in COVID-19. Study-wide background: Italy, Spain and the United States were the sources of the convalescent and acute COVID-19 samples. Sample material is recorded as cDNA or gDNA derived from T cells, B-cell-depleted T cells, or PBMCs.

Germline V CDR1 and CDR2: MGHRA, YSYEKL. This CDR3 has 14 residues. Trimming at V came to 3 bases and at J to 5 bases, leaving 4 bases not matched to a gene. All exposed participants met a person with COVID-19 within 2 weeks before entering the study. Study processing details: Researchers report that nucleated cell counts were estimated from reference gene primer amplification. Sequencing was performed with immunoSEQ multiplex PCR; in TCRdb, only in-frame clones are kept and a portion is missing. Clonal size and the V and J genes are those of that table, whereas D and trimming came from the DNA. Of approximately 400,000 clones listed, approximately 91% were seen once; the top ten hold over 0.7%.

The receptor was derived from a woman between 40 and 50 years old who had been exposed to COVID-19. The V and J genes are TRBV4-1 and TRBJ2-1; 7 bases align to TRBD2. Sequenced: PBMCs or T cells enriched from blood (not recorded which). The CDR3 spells CASSQRLANNEQFF. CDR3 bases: TGCGCCAGCAGCCAGAGACTAGCAAACAATGAGCAGTTCTTC.